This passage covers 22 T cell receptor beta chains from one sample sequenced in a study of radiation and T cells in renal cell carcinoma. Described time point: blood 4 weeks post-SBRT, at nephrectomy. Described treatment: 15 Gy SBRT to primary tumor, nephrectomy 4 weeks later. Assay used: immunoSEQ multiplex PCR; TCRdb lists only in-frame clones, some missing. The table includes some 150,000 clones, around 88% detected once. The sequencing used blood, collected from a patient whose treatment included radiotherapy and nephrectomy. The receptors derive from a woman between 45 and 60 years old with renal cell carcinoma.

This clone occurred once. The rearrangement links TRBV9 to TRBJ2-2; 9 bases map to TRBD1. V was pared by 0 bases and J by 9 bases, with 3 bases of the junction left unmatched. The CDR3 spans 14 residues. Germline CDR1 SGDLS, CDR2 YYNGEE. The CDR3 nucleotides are TGTGCCAGCAGCGTAGCAGGGACAGGGAGGGAGCTGTTTTTT. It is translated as CASSVAGTGRELFF.

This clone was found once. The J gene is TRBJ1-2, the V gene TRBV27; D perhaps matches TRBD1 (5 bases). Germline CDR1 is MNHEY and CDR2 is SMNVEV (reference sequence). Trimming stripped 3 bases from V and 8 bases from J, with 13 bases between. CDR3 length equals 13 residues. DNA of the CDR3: TGTGCCAGCAGTTTCCGCGGGAGGGGAGGCTACACCTTC. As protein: CASSFRGRGGYTF.

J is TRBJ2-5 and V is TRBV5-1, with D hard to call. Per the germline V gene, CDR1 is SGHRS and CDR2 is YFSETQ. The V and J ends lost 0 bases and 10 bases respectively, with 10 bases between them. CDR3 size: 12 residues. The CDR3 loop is CASSLAGQIQYF. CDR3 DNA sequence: TGCGCCAGCAGCTTGGCCGGCCAAATCCAGTACTTC.

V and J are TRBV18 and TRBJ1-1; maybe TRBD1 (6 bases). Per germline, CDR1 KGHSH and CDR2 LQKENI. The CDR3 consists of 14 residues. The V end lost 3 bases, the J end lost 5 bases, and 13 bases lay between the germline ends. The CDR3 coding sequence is TGTGCCAGCTCACCTTCAGGGGATGGGACTGAAGCTTTCTTT. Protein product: CASSPSGDGTEAFF. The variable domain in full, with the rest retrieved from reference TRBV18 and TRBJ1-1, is NAGVMQNPRHLVRRRGQEARLRCSPMKGHSHVYWYRQLPEEGLKFMVYLQKENIIDESGMPKERFSAEFPKEGPSILRIQQVVRGDSAAYFCASSPSGDGTEAFFGQGTRLTVV.

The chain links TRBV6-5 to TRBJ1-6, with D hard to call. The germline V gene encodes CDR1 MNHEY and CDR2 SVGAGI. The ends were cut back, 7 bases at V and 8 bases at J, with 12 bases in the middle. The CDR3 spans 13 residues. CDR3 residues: CASTTSLDSPLHF. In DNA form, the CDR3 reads TGTGCCAGCACTACCAGCCTCGATTCACCCCTCCACTTT.

The CDR3 coding sequence is TGTGCCAGCATTCTCGGGCCTGGGGGCGAGACCCAGTACTTC. Protein: CASILGPGGETQYF. The rearrangement joins TRBV11-2 to TRBJ2-5; D is perhaps TRBD1 (6 bases). V was shortened by 7 bases and J by 5 bases, with 17 bases between the two germline ends. Germline V CDR1 and CDR2: SGHAT, FQNNGV. The CDR3 covers 14 residues.

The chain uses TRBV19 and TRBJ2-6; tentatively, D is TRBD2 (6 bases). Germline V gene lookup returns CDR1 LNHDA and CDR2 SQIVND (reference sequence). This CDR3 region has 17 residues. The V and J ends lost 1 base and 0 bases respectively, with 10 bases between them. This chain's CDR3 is CASSIGRGISGANVLTF. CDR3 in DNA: TGTGCCAGTAGTATAGGACGGGGGATCTCTGGGGCCAACGTCCTGACTTTC.

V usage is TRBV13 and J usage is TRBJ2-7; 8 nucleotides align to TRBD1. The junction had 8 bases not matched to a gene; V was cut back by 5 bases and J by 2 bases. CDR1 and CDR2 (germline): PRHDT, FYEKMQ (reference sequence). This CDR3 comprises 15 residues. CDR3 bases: TGTGCCAGCAGCCCGAATGACAGGGGCGCCTACGAGCAGTACTTC. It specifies CASSPNDRGAYEQYF.

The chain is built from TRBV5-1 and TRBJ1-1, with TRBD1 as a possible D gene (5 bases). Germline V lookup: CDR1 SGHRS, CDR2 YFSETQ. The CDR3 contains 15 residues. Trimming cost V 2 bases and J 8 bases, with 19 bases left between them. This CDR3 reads CASSLGPSDTREAFF. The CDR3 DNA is TGCGCCAGCAGCTTAGGCCCCTCGGACACGAGAGAAGCTTTCTTT.

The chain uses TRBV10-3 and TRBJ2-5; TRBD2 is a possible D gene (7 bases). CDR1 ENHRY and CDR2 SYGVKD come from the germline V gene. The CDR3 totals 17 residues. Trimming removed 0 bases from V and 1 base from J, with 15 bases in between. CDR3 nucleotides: TGTGCCATCAGTGAGTCGAGGGGAGGGGGGTTCCAAGAGACCCAGTACTTC. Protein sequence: CAISESRGGGFQETQYF.

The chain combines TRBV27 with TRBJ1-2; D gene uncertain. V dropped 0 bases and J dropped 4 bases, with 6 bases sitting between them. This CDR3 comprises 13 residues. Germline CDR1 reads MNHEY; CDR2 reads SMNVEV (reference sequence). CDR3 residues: CASSLSSGYGYTF. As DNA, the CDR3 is TGTGCCAGCAGTTTATCCTCCGGCTATGGCTACACCTTC.

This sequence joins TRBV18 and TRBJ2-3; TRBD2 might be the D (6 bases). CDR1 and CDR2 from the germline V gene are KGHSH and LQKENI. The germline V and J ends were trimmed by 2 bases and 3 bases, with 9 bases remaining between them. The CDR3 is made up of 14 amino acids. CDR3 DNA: TGTGCCAGCTCACCAAGTCGGGGGACAGATACGCAGTATTTT. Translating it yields CASSPSRGTDTQYF.

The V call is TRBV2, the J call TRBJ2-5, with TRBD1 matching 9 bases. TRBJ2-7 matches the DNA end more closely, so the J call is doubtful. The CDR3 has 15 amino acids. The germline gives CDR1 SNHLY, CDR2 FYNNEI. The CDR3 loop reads CASSERTGVGYEQYF. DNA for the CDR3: TGTGCCAGCAGTGAACGGACAGGGGTTGGGTACGAGCAGTACTTC.

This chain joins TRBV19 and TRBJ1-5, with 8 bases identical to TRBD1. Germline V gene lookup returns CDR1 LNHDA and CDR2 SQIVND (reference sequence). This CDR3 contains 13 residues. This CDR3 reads CGSRDRSNQPQHF. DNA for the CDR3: TGTGGGAGCCGGGACAGGAGCAATCAGCCCCAGCATTTT.

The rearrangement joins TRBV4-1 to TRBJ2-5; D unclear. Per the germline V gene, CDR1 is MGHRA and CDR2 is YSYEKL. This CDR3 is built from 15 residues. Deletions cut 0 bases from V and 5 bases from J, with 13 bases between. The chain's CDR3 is CASSQDSRGSETQYF. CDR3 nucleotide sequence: TGCGCCAGCAGCCAAGATAGTCGCGGATCCGAGACCCAGTACTTC.

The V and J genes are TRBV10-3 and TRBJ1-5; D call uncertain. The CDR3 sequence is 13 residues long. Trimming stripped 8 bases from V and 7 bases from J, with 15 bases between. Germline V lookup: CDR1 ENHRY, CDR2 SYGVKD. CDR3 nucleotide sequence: TGTGCCATCTTTGACGGGCGGGGACAGCCCCAGCATTTT. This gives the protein CAIFDGRGQPQHF.

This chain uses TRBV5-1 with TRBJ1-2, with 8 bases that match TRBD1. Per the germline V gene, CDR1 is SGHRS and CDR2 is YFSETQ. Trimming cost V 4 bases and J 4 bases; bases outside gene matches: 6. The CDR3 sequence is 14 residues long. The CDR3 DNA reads TGCGCCAGCAGCCATGGACAGGGTACCTATGGCTACACCTTC. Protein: CASSHGQGTYGYTF.

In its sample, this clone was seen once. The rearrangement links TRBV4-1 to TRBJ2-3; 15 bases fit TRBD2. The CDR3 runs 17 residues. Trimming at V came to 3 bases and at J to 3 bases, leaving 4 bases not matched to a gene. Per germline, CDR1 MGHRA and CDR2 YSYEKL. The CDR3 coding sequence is TGCGCCAGCAGCCAGGGGACTAGCGGGGGGAATACAGATACGCAGTATTTT. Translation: CASSQGTSGGNTDTQYF.

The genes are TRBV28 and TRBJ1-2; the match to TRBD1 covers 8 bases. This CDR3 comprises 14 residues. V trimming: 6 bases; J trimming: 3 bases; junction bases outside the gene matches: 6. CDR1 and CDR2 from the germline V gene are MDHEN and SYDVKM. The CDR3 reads CASSGGGQDYGYTF. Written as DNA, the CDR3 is TGTGCCAGCAGCGGCGGGGGACAGGACTATGGCTACACCTTC.

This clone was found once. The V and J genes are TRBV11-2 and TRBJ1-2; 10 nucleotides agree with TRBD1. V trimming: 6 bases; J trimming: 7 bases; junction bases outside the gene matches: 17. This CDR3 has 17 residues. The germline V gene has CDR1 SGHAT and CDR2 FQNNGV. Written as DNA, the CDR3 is TGTGCCAGCAGTTTAAATCCCTCCGGGACAGGGGTGGGTGGCTACACCTTC. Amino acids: CASSLNPSGTGVGGYTF.

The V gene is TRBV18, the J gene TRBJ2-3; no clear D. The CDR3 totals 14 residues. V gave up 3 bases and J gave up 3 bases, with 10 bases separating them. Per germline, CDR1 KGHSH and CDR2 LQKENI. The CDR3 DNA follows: TGTGCCAGCTCACCTGGGTCTCAAACAGATACGCAGTATTTT. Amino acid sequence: CASSPGSQTDTQYF.

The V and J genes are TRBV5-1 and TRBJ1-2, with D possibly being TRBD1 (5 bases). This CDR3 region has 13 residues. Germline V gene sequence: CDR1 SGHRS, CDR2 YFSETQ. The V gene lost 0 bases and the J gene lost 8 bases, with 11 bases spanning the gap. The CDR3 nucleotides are TGCGCCAGCAGCTTGGGGGACCTCAGGGGCTACACCTTC. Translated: CASSLGDLRGYTF.